Sequencing of this T cell receptor beta chain was carried out in a study of vaccination effects on CD4 cells after COVID-19. The V segment lost 3 bases and the J segment 6 bases; nucleotides outside the gene matches: 3. Per the germline V gene, CDR1 is KGHSH and CDR2 is LQKENI. The CDR3 is 13 amino acids. Subsequent to roughly 10 days of culture, CD4+ T cells were isolated. This person's SARS-CoV-2 infection, confirmed by PCR, occurred between March and December 2020. Participants received two doses of either the BNT162b2 or mRNA-1273 vaccine. The data were produced by immunoSEQ multiplex PCR, yet TCRdb's version contains in-frame clones alone and is incomplete. The sample shows over 35,000 clones, 76% of them seen only once. Remarks on this clone: The target antigen is unknown.

The TCR was taken from a human donor who had a prior SARS-CoV-2 infection. This chain uses TRBV18 with TRBJ1-1; 8 bases match TRBD1. The source was CD4+ T cells from PBMCs cultured without peptide, collected after COVID-19 vaccination. As DNA, the CDR3 is TGTGCCAGCTCACCGACGACAGGGGCTGAAGCTTTCTTT. Its protein product is CASSPTTGAEAFF.